The clone carrying this TCR beta chain was picked up one time. The antigen is unknown. CDR1 and CDR2 from the germline V gene are MGHRA and YSYEKL. V was clipped by 2 bases and J by 8 bases, with 7 bases between them. The CDR3 consists of 12 residues. Repertoires were generated with immunoSEQ multiplex PCR, while TCRdb's copy carries only in-frame clones and drops some. The data contain nearly 110,000 clones, roughly nine tenths of them seen just once; the ten biggest clones take up approximately 4.8%. The data were obtained in a study of T cell responses to AZD1222 COVID-19 vaccine. Findings and caveats of the study: Only a handful of AZD1222 recipients, several in all, had baseline seropositivity.

Sequences were derived from peripheral blood, sampled 28 days after the second AZD1222 dose. This chain uses TRBV4-1 with TRBJ1-5; D unclear. This clonotype originated in an adult who received the AZD1222 COVID-19 vaccine. CDR3 amino acids: CASSQPNKPQHF. The CDR3 DNA follows: TGCGCCAGCAGCCAACCGAATAAGCCCCAGCATTTT.